A single sample is the source of the 30 T cell receptor beta chains below, sequenced in a study of OX40 agonist ivuxolimab in advanced cancers. Produced via immunoSEQ multiplex PCR; TCRdb's table is partial and in-frame only. The repertoire holds roughly 80,000 clones, with approximately 90% as singletons. Here the sequenced sample was CD4+ or CD8+ T cells sorted from blood, taken in a trial of the OX40 agonist ivuxolimab. The receptors come from an adult with an advanced solid tumor such as melanoma, head and neck, liver or kidney cancer.

The chain has TRBV25-1 and TRBJ2-5, with 8 nucleotides matching TRBD1. Per germline, CDR1 MGHDK and CDR2 SYGVNS. CDR3 length equals 15 residues. V shed 1 base, J shed 5 bases, and the junction held 6 bases outside the gene matches. The CDR3 nucleotides are TGTGCCAGCAGTGAATGGGCAGGGGGCTTTGAGACCCAGTACTTC. Translating it yields CASSEWAGGFETQYF. Supplemented by reference TRBV25-1 and TRBJ2-5, the full variable domain reads EADIYQTPRYLVIGTGKKITLECSQTMGHDKMYWYQQDPGMELHLIHYSYGVNSTEKGDLSSESTVSRIRTEHFPLTLESARPSHTSQYLCASSEWAGGFETQYFGPGTRLLVL.

This chain joins TRBV9 and TRBJ1-2, with a weak D call TRBD1 (5 bases). The V gene's germline CDR1 is SGDLS and CDR2 YYNGEE. The CDR3 has 17 residues. V was trimmed by 2 bases and J by 2 bases, leaving 19 bases between them. The DNA for the CDR3 is TGTGCCAGCAGCGTTGGTGTGTGGGATGGGGCGAACTATGGCTACACCTTC. Translation: CASSVGVWDGANYGYTF.

The chain joins TRBV5-1 to TRBJ1-5; D unclear. CDR1 SGHRS and CDR2 YFSETQ come from the germline V gene. The ends were cut back, 0 bases at V and 6 bases at J, with 10 bases in the middle. The CDR3 runs to 14 residues. CDR3 bases: TGCGCCAGCAGCTTGGGGTTTGAAGGTCAGCCCCAGCATTTT. Protein: CASSLGFEGQPQHF.

The chain uses TRBV27 and TRBJ2-5; TRBD2 is a possible D gene (5 bases). The V and J ends lost 10 bases and 1 base respectively, with 16 bases between them. CDR3 length: 14 residues. CDR1 is MNHEY, CDR2 SMNVEV, per germline (reference sequence). DNA of the CDR3: TGTGCCACCGCTGCTGACTACTCCCAAGAGACCCAGTACTTC. Translated: CATAADYSQETQYF.

This rearrangement joins TRBV19 to TRBJ1-5; possibly TRBD1 for D (5 bases). The CDR3 is 18 residues long. The germline CDR1 and CDR2 sequences are LNHDA and SQIVND (reference sequence). V lost 7 bases to trimming and J lost 2 bases, with 24 bases between them. The CDR3 DNA sequence: TGTGCCAGTACCCGCGGAGGGGACGGTGGTTGGCGCAATCAGCCCCAGCATTTT. This translates into CASTRGGDGGWRNQPQHF. Complete variable domain (other parts from reference TRBV19 and TRBJ1-5): DGGITQSPKYLFRKEGQNVTLSCEQNLNHDAMYWYRQDPGQGLRLIYYSQIVNDFQKGDIAEGYSVSREKKESFPLTVTSAQKNPTAFYLCASTRGGDGGWRNQPQHFGDGTRLSIL.

In this sample, this clone turned up a few times. The chain uses TRBV6-1 and TRBJ1-2; unclear D gene. Germline values: CDR1 MNHNS, CDR2 SASEGT. V was pared by 3 bases and J by 8 bases, with 10 bases between. The CDR3 is made up of 12 amino acids. The CDR3 nucleotides are TGTGCCAGCAGTGAGCGATTAGGGGGCTACACCTTC. As protein: CASSERLGGYTF.

V gene TRBV2 combines with J gene TRBJ2-3; 8 bases agree with TRBD1. After removal of 1 base from V and 1 base from J, the junction contained 4 bases not matched to a gene. The CDR3 runs 16 residues. CDR1 SNHLY and CDR2 FYNNEI come from the germline V gene. CDR3: CASSEGGTGRTDTQYF. The CDR3 bases are TGTGCCAGCAGTGAAGGCGGGACAGGCCGCACAGATACGCAGTATTTT.

J is TRBJ2-5 and V is TRBV5-1; the D is unclear. With 2 bases removed from V and 1 base from J, the gap between germline ends came to 0 bases. The germline V gene has CDR1 SGHRS and CDR2 YFSETQ. This CDR3 is 11 amino acids long. The CDR3 sequence is CASSFQETQYF. The CDR3 region has the DNA TGCGCCAGCAGCTTCCAAGAGACCCAGTACTTC.

This clone was observed a single time. The rearrangement joins TRBV6-1 to TRBJ1-3; D remains unclear. This CDR3 spans 14 amino acids. Deletions cut 7 bases from V and 0 bases from J, with 10 bases between. Germline V gives CDR1 MNHNS, CDR2 SASEGT. The CDR3 DNA sequence: TGTGCCAGCATTGACTGGAGCTCTGGAAACACCATATATTTT. Its translation is CASIDWSSGNTIYF.

The rearrangement uses TRBV5-8 and TRBJ2-5; TRBD1 aligns across 9 bases. Germline lookup yields CDR1 SGHTS and CDR2 YDEGEE. CDR3 length: 16 residues. The V segment lost 3 bases and the J segment 4 bases; nucleotides outside the gene matches: 10. The CDR3 nucleotides are TGTGCCAGCAGCTCGTGGGGACAGGGAATCGCAGAGACCCAGTACTTC. Translated, it gives CASSSWGQGIAETQYF.

About this clone: Other DNA sequences in this specimen translate into the identical CDR3. The chain employs TRBV5-6 and TRBJ2-3, with 8 bases aligning to TRBD2. From germline, CDR1 is SGHDT and CDR2 YYEEEE. Trimming at V came to 4 bases and at J to 1 base, leaving 8 bases not matched to a gene. CDR3 length: 16 amino acids. The CDR3 reads CASSLRGGQRTDTQYF. CDR3 bases: TGTGCCAGCAGCCTCCGGGGGGGACAACGCACAGATACGCAGTATTTT.

This clone was detected once. The chain has TRBV6-5 and TRBJ2-7, with 8 positions matching TRBD1. Trimming removed 1 base from V and 5 bases from J; junction bases left unmatched: 4. The germline gives CDR1 MNHEY, CDR2 SVGAGI. The CDR3 contains 14 residues. CDR3 nucleotide sequence: TGTGCCAGCAGTTACTTGTCAGGGGGCAACGAGCAGTACTTC. It specifies CASSYLSGGNEQYF.

The V gene is TRBV29-1, the J gene TRBJ1-1; D is possibly TRBD1 (5 bases). The V end lost 0 bases, the J end lost 7 bases, and 12 bases lay between the germline ends. This CDR3 has 13 amino acids. Germline CDR1 and CDR2: SQVTM and ANQGSEA. In DNA form, the CDR3 reads TGCAGCGTTGAAGATCTCCAGGGTATTGAAGCTTTCTTT. Its protein is CSVEDLQGIEAFF.

J is TRBJ2-7 and V is TRBV5-1; 7 nucleotides align to TRBD1. Germline trimming cut 0 bases from V and 2 bases from J; bases unmatched to any gene: 2. This CDR3 region has 14 residues. The germline V gene has CDR1 SGHRS and CDR2 YFSETQ. The CDR3 is CASSLEGQTYEQYF. The DNA of the CDR3 is TGCGCCAGCAGCTTGGAGGGACAGACCTACGAGCAGTACTTC.

This clone showed up just a few times. Other DNA sequences in the same sample also yield this CDR3. The V and J genes are TRBV7-2 and TRBJ2-3; D perhaps matches TRBD2 (7 bases). Per the germline V gene, CDR1 is SGHTA and CDR2 is FQGNSA. The CDR3 runs to 15 residues. Trimming pared 1 base from V and 3 bases from J, leaving 11 bases between. The CDR3 spells CASSLGRGRTDTQYF. CDR3 sequence (DNA): TGTGCCAGCAGCTTAGGGCGGGGGCGGACAGATACGCAGTATTTT.

The chain employs TRBV7-9 and TRBJ1-2; the D is unclear. The V gene's germline CDR1 is SEHNR and CDR2 FQNEAQ (reference sequence). The V end lost 0 bases, the J end lost 5 bases, and 10 bases lay between the germline ends. The CDR3 extends over 14 amino acids. The CDR3 DNA follows: TGTGCCAGCAGCTTAGCAGCAGAATTTTATGGCTACACCTTC. Its translation is CASSLAAEFYGYTF. The full variable domain, in which reference TRBV7-9 and TRBJ1-2 provide the parts outside the CDR3, is DTGVSQNPRHKITKRGQNVTFRCDPISEHNRLYWYRQTLGQGPEFLTYFQNEAQLEKSRLLSDRFSAERPKGSFSTLEIQRTEQGDSAMYLCASSLAAEFYGYTFGSGTRLTVV.

This chain links TRBV11-3 with TRBJ2-1; maybe TRBD2 (6 bases). The CDR3 length is 13 residues. Germline V lookup: CDR1 SGHNT, CDR2 YENEEA. Deletions cut 5 bases from V and 5 bases from J, with 10 bases between. The CDR3 nucleotides read TGTGCCAGCAGCCCAGGGACTCACAATGAGCAGTTCTTC. Translating gives CASSPGTHNEQFF.

The chain has TRBV29-1 and TRBJ2-1; D uncertain. Trimming removed 5 bases from V and 10 bases from J, with 12 bases in between. The CDR3 totals 11 residues. Germline V gene sequence: CDR1 SQVTM, CDR2 ANQGSEA. The CDR3 spells CSVLGYMEQFF. CDR3 coding DNA: TGCAGCGTTCTAGGATACATGGAGCAGTTCTTC.

This clone was counted a single time. The chain has TRBV19 and TRBJ1-4; D perhaps matches TRBD1 (5 bases). The V and J ends lost 5 bases and 2 bases respectively, with 9 bases between them. This CDR3 comprises 14 residues. Germline values: CDR1 LNHDA, CDR2 SQIVND (reference sequence). The CDR3 DNA follows: TGTGCCAGTAGTTCGGGACGGACTAATGAAAAACTGTTTTTT. Protein sequence: CASSSGRTNEKLFF.

This sequence joins TRBV2 and TRBJ2-7; 14 positions agree with TRBD2. Looked up from germline, CDR1 is SNHLY and CDR2 is FYNNEI. This CDR3 contains 17 residues. The V gene end was trimmed by 10 bases and the J gene end by 4 bases; junction bases not matched to a gene: 15. The DNA for the CDR3 is TGTGCCACAGCTAGACTAGCGGGAGGGACCGCCGGATACGAGCAGTACTTC. Translated, it gives CATARLAGGTAGYEQYF.

This chain links TRBV6-1 with TRBJ2-1; D not resolved. Trimming removed 2 bases at V and 0 bases at J, with 5 bases between. Germline-derived CDR1 and CDR2 are MNHNS and SASEGT. This CDR3 spans 14 amino acids. The CDR3 coding sequence is TGTGCCAGCAGTGAACCCGGCTCCTACAATGAGCAGTTCTTC. This sequence encodes CASSEPGSYNEQFF.

V is TRBV15 and J is TRBJ1-5, with a weak D call TRBD1 (5 bases). The V and J ends lost 5 bases and 3 bases respectively, with 14 bases between them. Germline loops: CDR1 LNHNV, CDR2 YYDKDF (reference sequence). CDR3 length equals 15 residues. DNA for the CDR3: TGTGCCACCAGCGGATTCCAGGGCTCCAATCAGCCCCAGCATTTT. Its translation: CATSGFQGSNQPQHF.

DNA of the CDR3: TGTGCCAGCAAGGACTCTGGAAACACCATATATTTT. Its protein product is CASKDSGNTIYF. The chain couples TRBV6-1 to TRBJ1-3; D gene unclear. V was pared by 7 bases and J by 0 bases, with 4 bases between. The CDR3 is 12 amino acids. CDR1 is MNHNS and CDR2 is SASEGT in the germline V gene.

The rearrangement joins TRBV4-3 to TRBJ2-1; TRBD2 might be the D (5 bases). The CDR3 contains 16 residues. In germline, CDR1 is LGHNA, CDR2 YSLEER. V was clipped by 0 bases and J by 5 bases, with 14 bases between them. CDR3 DNA sequence: TGCGCCAGCAGCCAAGATATCTGGTTCGGGAACAATGAGCAGTTCTTC. It is translated as CASSQDIWFGNNEQFF.

This chain connects TRBV2 to TRBJ1-1; D might be TRBD1 (6 bases). Trimming shortened V by 7 bases and J by 2 bases, and 20 bases separated the two germline ends. The CDR3 extends over 16 amino acids. CDR1 is SNHLY and CDR2 is FYNNEI in the germline V gene. DNA for the CDR3: TGTGCCAGCAAACCCAATTTCGGGACAAGCAACACTGAAGCTTTCTTT. Protein product: CASKPNFGTSNTEAFF.

This clone was recorded once. The V call is TRBV30, the J call TRBJ2-3, with D hard to call. Per germline, CDR1 GTSNPN and CDR2 SVGIG (reference sequence). The V end lost 4 bases, the J end lost 1 base, and 9 bases lay between the germline ends. The CDR3 contains 13 residues. This CDR3 is CAWTGLGTDTQYF. In nucleotides, the CDR3 is TGTGCCTGGACCGGTTTGGGCACAGATACGCAGTATTTT.

This clone was counted a few times. This chain joins TRBV5-1 and TRBJ2-2; 7 bases fit TRBD1. The germline gives CDR1 SGHRS, CDR2 YFSETQ. The V and J ends lost 0 bases and 0 bases, in that order; junction bases with no gene match: 2. This CDR3 comprises 16 residues. CDR3 in DNA: TGCGCCAGCAGCTTGGACAGGGGAACGAACACCGGGGAGCTGTTTTTT. Translation gives CASSLDRGTNTGELFF.

The rearrangement links TRBV5-1 to TRBJ2-1; D possibly corresponds to TRBD2 (5 bases). Germline CDR1 is SGHRS and CDR2 is YFSETQ. The CDR3 runs 15 residues. V was cut by 0 bases and J by 8 bases, with 15 bases left in between. CDR3 DNA sequence: TGCGCCAGCAGCTTGGTTTCATTCCCGGAGGATGAGCAGTTCTTC. It yields the protein CASSLVSFPEDEQFF.

The rearrangement joins TRBV14 to TRBJ2-3; a weak D match, TRBD2 (6 bases). Germline loops: CDR1 SGHDN, CDR2 FVKESK. V was clipped by 4 bases and J by 6 bases, with 14 bases between them. This CDR3 region has 14 residues. Here the CDR3 DNA reads TGTGCCAGCAGCCCAGGAGGGCCGGGGGATACGCAGTATTTT. It yields the protein CASSPGGPGDTQYF.

The chain combines TRBV5-1 with TRBJ1-4; D may be TRBD1 (5 bases). The CDR3 spans 14 residues. Trimming removed 5 bases from V and 5 bases from J, with 13 bases in between. Per the germline V gene, CDR1 is SGHRS and CDR2 is YFSETQ. This CDR3 reads CASRSERDNEKLFF. The CDR3 DNA reads as TGCGCCAGCAGATCGGAAAGGGACAATGAAAAACTGTTTTTT.